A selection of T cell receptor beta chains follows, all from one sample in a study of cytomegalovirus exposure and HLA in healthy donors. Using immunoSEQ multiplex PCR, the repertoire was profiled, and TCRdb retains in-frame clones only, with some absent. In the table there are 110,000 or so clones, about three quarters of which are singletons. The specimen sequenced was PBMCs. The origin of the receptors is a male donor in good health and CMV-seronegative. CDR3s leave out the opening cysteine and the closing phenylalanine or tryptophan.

CDR3 protein: ASSPGRGNTEAF
CDR3 length: 12
V gene: TRBV11-3

CDR3 protein: ASSRGLVFGETQY
CDR3 length: 13
V gene: TRBV7-9

CDR3 protein: ASSLQANTEAF
CDR3 length: 11
V gene: TRBV7-9

CDR3 protein: ASSENRGNTEAF
CDR3 length: 12
V gene: TRBV6-1

CDR3 protein: ASSTRDNSGNTIY
CDR3 length: 13
V gene: TRBV2

CDR3 protein: AWSVPGGIVNEQF
CDR3 length: 13
V gene: TRBV30

CDR3 protein: ASSRQGGGTDTQY
CDR3 length: 13
V gene: TRBV7-3

CDR3 protein: ASGLKGPTDTQY
CDR3 length: 12
V gene: TRBV12-5

CDR3 protein: ATSRPPGETQY
CDR3 length: 11
V gene: TRBV15

CDR3 protein: ASSPGKGQETQY
CDR3 length: 12
V gene: TRBV5-5

CDR3 protein: ASSWGTSGYYEQY
CDR3 length: 13
V gene: TRBV7-2

CDR3 protein: ASSLAGTVNTGELF
CDR3 length: 14
V gene: TRBV5-1

CDR3 protein: ASQPGGSHNEQF
CDR3 length: 12
V gene: TRBV5-1

CDR3 protein: ASRGTSAYQETQY
CDR3 length: 13
V gene: TRBV2

CDR3 protein: ASSVGQGAYEQY
CDR3 length: 12
V gene: TRBV9

CDR3 protein: ASSYGARTSTDTQY
CDR3 length: 14
V gene: TRBV6-5

CDR3 protein: ASSSGLIYEQY
CDR3 length: 11
V gene: TRBV27

CDR3 protein: AISEAGTSGKSTDTQY
CDR3 length: 16
V gene: TRBV10-3

CDR3 protein: ASSLGQGRYGYT
CDR3 length: 12
V gene: TRBV6-5